This T cell receptor (beta chain) was documented in a study of blood T cell repertoires in COVID-19. About the research overall: From T cells, B-cell-depleted T cells, or PBMCs came the material, which was cDNA or gDNA.

The CDR3 has 14 residues. J lost 4 bases, V lost 2 bases, and 2 bases had no gene match. CDR1 is MDHEN and CDR2 is SYDVKM in the germline V gene. In the authors' methods: Reference gene primer amplification yielded estimated nucleated cell counts. TCRdb keeps only in-frame clones here, not all; method: immunoSEQ multiplex PCR. That table furnishes V, J and clone size, whereas the DNA furnished D and trimming. This sample has under 200,000 clones, with around 88% found just once. Recruits, aged about 18 to 95 years, lived in some 25 US areas. In assigning cohorts, the study relied on participant-reported clinical history.

V is TRBV28 and J is TRBJ1-5, with 7 nucleotides matching TRBD1. The receptor was derived from a man aged 35-49 years with acute COVID-19. Sequences were obtained from PBMCs or T cells enriched from blood (not recorded which). Here the CDR3 DNA reads TGTGCCAGCAGTTTAGGACAGGTAAATCAGCCCCAGCATTTT. Translation gives CASSLGQVNQPQHF. Combining the CDR3 with reference TRBV28 and TRBJ1-5 gives the whole variable domain DVKVTQSSRYLVKRTGEKVFLECVQDMDHENMFWYRQDPGLGLRLIYFSYDVKMKEKGDIPEGYSVSREKKERFSLILESASTNQTSMYLCASSLGQVNQPQHFGDGTRLSIL.